This TCR beta chain derives from a study of human T cells and chemical hapten exposure. Findings of the study overall: The study found that DPC sensitization did not change TCRs above 1 in 1000 frequency.

The sample holds many counts of this clonotype. Its target is unknown. The CDR3 is 13 residues long. V lost 3 bases, J lost 0 bases, and 7 bases lay in between. Per germline, CDR1 DFQATT and CDR2 SNEGSKA (reference sequence). It was the library that attached unique molecular identifiers to individual cDNA molecules. TCRdb processed the RACE reads anew with MiXCR; each CDR3 protein has one entry. The profile shows around 300,000 distinct CDR3 sequences, 6% to 8.5% of them singletons. Documented time point: patch test 1, 2 weeks after DPC sensitization. The treatment is: therapeutic diphenylcyclopropenone sensitization with weekly scalp DPC.

The V gene is TRBV20-1, the J gene TRBJ2-3; D is unresolved. The material sequenced was whole blood, taken in connection with sensitization to the hapten diphenylcyclopropenone (DPC). The TCR sequence derives from a woman aged 18-30 years with alopecia areata. Some clones in this sample may be carry-over from other donors' samples. The CDR3 DNA reads TGCAGTGCTAGCTTAGTTAGCACAGATACGCAGTATTTT. Translating gives CSASLVSTDTQYF.